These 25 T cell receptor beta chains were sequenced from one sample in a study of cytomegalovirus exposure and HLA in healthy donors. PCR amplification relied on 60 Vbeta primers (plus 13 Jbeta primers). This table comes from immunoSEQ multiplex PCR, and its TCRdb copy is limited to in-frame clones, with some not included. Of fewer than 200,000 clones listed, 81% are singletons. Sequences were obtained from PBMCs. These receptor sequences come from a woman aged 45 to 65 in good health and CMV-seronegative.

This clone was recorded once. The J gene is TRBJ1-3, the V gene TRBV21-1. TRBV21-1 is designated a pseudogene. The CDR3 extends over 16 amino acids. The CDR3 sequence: CASRKRAGLSGNTIYF. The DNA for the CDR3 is TGTGCCAGCAGAAAACGAGCGGGTTTATCTGGAAACACCATATATTTT.

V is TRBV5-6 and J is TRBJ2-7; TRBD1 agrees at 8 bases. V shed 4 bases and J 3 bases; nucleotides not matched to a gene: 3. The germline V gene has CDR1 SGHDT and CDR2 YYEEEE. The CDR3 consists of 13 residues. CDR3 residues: CASSRQGLYEQYF. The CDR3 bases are TGTGCCAGCAGCCGACAGGGGCTCTACGAGCAGTACTTC.

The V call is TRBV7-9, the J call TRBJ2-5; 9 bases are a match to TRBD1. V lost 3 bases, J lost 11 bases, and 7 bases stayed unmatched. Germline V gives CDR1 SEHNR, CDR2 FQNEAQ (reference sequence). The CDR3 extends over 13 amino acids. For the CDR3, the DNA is TGTGCCAGCAGCTTGGGACAGGGTTGGGAGCAGTACTTC. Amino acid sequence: CASSLGQGWEQYF.

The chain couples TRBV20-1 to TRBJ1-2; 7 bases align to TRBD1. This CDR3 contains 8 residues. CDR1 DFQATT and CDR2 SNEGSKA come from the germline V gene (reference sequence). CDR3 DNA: TGCAGCCCAGGGGGTCTTACCTTC. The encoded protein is CSPGGLTF.

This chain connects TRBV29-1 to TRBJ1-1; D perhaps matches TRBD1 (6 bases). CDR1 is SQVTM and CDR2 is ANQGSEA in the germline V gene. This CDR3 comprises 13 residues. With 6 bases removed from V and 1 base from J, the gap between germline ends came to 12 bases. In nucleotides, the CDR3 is TGCAGCGTCGTCCCACAGGGGAACACTGAAGCTTTCTTT. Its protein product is CSVVPQGNTEAFF.

The CDR3 sequence is CATSSDLGLAKNIQYF. As DNA, the CDR3 is TGTGCCACCAGCAGCGACTTAGGCCTAGCCAAAAACATTCAGTACTTC. The chain combines TRBV15 with TRBJ2-4, with D uncertain. Germline lookup yields CDR1 LNHNV and CDR2 YYDKDF (reference sequence). The CDR3 extends over 16 amino acids. V lost 3 bases to trimming and J lost 0 bases, with 12 bases between them.

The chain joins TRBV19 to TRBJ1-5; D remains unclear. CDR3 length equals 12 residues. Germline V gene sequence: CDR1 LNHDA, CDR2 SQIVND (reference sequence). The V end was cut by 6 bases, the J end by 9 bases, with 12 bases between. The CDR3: CASSRTEGPQHF. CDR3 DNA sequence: TGTGCCAGTAGCCGGACGGAGGGGCCCCAGCATTTT.

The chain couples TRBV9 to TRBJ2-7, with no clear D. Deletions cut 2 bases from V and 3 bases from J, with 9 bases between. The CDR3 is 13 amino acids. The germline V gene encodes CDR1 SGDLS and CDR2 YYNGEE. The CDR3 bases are TGTGCCAGCAGCGTCGCCAGTGACTACGAGCAGTACTTC. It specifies CASSVASDYEQYF.

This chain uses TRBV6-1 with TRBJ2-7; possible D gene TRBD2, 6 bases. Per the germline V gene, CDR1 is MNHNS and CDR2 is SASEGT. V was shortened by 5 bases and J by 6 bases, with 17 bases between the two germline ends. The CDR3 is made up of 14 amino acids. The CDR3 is CASSPTGVSLEQYF. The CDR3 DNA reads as TGTGCCAGCAGTCCCACGGGGGTATCTCTCGAGCAGTACTTC.

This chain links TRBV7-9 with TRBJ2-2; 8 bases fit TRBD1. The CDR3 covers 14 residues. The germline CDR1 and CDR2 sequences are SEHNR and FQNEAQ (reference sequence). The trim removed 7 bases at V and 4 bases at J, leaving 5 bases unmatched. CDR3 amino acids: CASTLTGATGELFF. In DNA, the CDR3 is TGTGCCAGCACCTTGACAGGGGCCACCGGGGAGCTGTTTTTT.

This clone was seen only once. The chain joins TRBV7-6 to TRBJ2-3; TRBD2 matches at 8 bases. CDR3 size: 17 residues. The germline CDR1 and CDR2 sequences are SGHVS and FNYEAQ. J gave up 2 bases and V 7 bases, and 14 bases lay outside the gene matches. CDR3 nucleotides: TGTGCCAGCATCCCTCTGGGGCTAGCGGGCAACACAGATACGCAGTATTTT. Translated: CASIPLGLAGNTDTQYF.

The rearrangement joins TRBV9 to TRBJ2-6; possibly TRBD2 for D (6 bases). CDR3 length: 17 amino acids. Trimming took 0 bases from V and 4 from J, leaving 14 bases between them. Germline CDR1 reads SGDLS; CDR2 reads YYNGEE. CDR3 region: CASSVATGGWGANVLTF. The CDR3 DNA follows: TGTGCCAGCAGCGTAGCTACAGGAGGGTGGGGGGCCAACGTCCTGACTTTC.

The CDR3 protein is CASSINRDTYSNQPQHF. The CDR3 DNA reads as TGTGCCAGTAGTATTAACCGGGACACATATAGCAATCAGCCCCAGCATTTT. The chain couples TRBV19 to TRBJ1-5; TRBD1 is a possible D gene (6 bases). This CDR3 has 17 residues. CDR1 is LNHDA, CDR2 SQIVND, per germline (reference sequence). The V gene lost 3 bases and the J gene lost 0 bases, with 15 bases spanning the gap.

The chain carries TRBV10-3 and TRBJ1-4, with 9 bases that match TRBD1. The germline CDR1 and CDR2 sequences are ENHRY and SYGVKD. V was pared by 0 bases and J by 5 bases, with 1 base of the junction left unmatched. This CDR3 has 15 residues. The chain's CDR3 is CAISESDRGNEKLFF. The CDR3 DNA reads TGTGCCATCAGTGAGTCGGACAGGGGCAATGAAAAACTGTTTTTT.

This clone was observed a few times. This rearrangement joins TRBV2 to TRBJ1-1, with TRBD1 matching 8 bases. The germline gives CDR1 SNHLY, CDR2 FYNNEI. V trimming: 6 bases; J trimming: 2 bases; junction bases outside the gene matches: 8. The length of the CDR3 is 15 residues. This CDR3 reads CASRGQGAGNTEAFF. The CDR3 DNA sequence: TGTGCCAGCAGAGGGCAGGGGGCAGGTAACACTGAAGCTTTCTTT.

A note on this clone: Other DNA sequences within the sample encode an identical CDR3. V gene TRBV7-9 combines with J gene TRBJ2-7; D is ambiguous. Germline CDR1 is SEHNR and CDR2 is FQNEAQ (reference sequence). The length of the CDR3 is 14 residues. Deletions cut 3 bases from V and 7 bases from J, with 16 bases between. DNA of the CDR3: TGTGCCAGCAGCTTGGCAGGTACCCCTCTGGAGCAGTACTTC. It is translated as CASSLAGTPLEQYF.

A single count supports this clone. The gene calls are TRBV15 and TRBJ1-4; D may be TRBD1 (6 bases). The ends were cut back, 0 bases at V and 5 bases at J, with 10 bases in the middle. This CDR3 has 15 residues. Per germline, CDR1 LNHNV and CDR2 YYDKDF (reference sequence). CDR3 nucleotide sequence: TGTGCCACCAGCAGAGACAGGGGCACCAATGAAAAACTGTTTTTT. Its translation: CATSRDRGTNEKLFF.

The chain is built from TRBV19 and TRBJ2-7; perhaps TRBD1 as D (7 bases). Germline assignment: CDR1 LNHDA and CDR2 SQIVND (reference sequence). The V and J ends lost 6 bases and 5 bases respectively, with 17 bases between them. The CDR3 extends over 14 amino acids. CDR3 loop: CASRKEGAFHEQYF. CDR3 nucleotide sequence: TGTGCCAGTAGGAAGGAGGGGGCATTCCACGAGCAGTACTTC.

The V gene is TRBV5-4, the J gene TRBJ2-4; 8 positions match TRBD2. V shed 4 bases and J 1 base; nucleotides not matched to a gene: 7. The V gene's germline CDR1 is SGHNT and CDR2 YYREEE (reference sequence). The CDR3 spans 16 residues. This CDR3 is CASSPGGVSAKNIQYF. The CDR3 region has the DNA TGTGCCAGCAGCCCGGGAGGGGTTTCTGCCAAAAACATTCAGTACTTC.

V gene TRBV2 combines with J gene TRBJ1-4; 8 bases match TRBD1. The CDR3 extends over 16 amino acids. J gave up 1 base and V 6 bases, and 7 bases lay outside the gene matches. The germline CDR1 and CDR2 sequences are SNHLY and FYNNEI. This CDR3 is CASRPTGAGTNEKLFF. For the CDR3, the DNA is TGTGCCAGCAGGCCGACAGGGGCAGGAACTAATGAAAAACTGTTTTTT.

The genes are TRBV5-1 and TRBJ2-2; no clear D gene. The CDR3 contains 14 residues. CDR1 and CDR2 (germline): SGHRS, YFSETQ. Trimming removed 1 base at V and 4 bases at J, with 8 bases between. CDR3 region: CASSLSPGTGELFF. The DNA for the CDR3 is TGCGCCAGCAGCTTGAGCCCAGGCACCGGGGAGCTGTTTTTT.

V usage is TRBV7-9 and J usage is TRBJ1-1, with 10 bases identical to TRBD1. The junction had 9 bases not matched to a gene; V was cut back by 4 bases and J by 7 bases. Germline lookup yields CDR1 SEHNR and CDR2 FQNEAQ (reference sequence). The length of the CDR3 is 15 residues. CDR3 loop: CASSSDYRDRGEAFF. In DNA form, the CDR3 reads TGTGCCAGCAGCTCCGACTACCGGGACAGGGGTGAAGCTTTCTTT.

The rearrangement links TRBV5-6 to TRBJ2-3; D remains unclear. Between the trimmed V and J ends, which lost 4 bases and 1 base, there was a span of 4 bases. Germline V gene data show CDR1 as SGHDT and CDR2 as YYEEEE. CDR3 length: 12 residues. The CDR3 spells CASSEGTDTQYF. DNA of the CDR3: TGTGCCAGCAGCGAGGGCACAGATACGCAGTATTTT. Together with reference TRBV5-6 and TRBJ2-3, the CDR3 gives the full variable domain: DAGVTQSPTHLIKTRGQQVTLRCSPKSGHDTVSWYQQALGQGPQFIFQYYEEEERQRGNFPDRFSGHQFPNYSSELNVNALLLGDSALYLCASSEGTDTQYFGPGTRLTVL.

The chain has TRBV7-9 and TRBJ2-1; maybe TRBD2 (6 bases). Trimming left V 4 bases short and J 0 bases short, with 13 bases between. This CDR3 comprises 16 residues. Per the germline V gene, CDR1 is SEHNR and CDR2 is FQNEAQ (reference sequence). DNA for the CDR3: TGTGCCAGCAGCTCGCGGGGCAACCTCTCCTACAATGAGCAGTTCTTC. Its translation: CASSSRGNLSYNEQFF.

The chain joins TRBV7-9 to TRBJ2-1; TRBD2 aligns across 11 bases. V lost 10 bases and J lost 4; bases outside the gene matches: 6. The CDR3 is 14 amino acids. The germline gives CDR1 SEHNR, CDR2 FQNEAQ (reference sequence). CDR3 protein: CAISTSGAYNEQFF. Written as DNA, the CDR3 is TGTGCCATTTCGACTAGCGGGGCGTACAATGAGCAGTTCTTC. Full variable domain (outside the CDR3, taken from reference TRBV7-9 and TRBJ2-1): DTGVSQNPRHKITKRGQNVTFRCDPISEHNRLYWYRQTLGQGPEFLTYFQNEAQLEKSRLLSDRFSAERPKGSFSTLEIQRTEQGDSAMYLCAISTSGAYNEQFFGPGTRLTVL.